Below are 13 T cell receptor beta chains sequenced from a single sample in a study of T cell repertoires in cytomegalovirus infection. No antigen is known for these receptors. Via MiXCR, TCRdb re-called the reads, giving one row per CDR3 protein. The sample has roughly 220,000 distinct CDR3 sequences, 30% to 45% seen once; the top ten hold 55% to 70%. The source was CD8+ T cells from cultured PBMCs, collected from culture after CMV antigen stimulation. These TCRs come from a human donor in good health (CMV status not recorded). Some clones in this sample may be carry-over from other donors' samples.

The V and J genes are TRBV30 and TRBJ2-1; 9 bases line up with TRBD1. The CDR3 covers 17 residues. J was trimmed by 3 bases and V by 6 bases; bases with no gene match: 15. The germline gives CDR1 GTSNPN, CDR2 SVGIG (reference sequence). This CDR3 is CACLTYRGRGDYNEQFF. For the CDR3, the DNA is TGTGCCTGCCTTACCTACAGGGGGCGCGGGGACTACAATGAGCAGTTCTTC.

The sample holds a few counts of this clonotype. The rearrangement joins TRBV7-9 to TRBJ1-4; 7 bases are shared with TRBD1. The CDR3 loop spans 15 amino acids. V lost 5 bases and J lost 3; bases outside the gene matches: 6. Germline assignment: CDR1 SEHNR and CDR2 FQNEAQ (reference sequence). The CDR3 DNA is TGTGCCAGCAGCCCTGGACAGGAAGCTAATGAAAAACTGTTTTTT. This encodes CASSPGQEANEKLFF.

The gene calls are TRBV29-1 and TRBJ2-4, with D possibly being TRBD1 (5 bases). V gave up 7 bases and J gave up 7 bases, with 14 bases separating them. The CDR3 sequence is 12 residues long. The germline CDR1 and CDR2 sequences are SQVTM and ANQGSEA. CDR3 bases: TGCAGCGCCGACGGCAGGGTGAACATTCAGTACTTC. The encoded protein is CSADGRVNIQYF.

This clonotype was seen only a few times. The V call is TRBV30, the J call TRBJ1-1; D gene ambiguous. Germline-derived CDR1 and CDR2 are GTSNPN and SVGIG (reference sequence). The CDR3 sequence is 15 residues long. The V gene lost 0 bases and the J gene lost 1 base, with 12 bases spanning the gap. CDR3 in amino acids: CAWSVGPFPNTEAFF. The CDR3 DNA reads TGTGCCTGGAGTGTAGGGCCATTTCCGAACACTGAAGCTTTCTTT.

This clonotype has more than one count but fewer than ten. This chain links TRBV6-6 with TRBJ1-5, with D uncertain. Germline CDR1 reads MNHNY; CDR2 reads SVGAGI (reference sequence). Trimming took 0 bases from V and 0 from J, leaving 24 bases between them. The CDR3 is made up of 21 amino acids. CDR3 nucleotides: TGTGCCAGCAGTTACTCCGGGATCGACGACAACGGATTATATAGCAATCAGCCCCAGCATTTT. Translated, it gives CASSYSGIDDNGLYSNQPQHF.

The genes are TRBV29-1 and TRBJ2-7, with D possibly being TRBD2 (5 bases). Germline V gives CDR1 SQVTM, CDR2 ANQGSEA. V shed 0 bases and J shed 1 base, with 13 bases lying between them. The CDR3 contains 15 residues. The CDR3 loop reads CSVEDLSSGSYEQYF. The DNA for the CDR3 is TGCAGCGTTGAAGACTTATCCAGCGGATCCTACGAGCAGTACTTC.

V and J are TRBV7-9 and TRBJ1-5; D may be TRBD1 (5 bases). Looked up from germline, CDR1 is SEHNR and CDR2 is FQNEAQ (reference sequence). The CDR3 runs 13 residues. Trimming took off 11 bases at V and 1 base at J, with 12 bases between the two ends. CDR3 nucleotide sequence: TGTGCCGCGGGAGGGGAAAGCAATCAGCCCCAGCATTTT. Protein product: CAAGGESNQPQHF.

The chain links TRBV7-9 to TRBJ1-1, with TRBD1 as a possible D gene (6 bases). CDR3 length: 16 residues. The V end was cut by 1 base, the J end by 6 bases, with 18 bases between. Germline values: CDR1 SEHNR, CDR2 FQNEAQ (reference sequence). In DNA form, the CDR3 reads TGTGCCAGCAGCTTAGTGGGGGCAGCGAGGAGGGCTGAAGCTTTCTTT. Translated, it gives CASSLVGAARRAEAFF.

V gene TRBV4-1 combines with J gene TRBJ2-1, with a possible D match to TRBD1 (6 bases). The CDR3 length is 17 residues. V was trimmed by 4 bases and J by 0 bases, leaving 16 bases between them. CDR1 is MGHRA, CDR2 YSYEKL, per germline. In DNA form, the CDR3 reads TGCGCCAGCAGCCTCGGAGGCACAGGGAACTCCTACAATGAGCAGTTCTTC. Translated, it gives CASSLGGTGNSYNEQFF.

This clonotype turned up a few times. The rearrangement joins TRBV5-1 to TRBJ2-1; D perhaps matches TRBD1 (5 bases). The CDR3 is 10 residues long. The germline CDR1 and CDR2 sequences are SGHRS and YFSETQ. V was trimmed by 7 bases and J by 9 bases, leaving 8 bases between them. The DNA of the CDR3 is TGCGCCAGCGGCCAGGGTGAGCAGTTCTTC. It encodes CASGQGEQFF. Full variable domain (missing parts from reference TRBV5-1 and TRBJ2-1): KAGVTQTPRYLIKTRGQQVTLSCSPISGHRSVSWYQQTPGQGLQFLFEYFSETQRNKGNFPGRFSGRQFSNSRSEMNVSTLELGDSALYLCASGQGEQFFGPGTRLTVL.

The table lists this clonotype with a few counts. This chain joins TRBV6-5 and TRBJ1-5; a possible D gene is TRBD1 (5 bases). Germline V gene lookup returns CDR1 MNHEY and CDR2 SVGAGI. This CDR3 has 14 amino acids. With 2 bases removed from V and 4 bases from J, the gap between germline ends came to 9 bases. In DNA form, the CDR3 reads TGTGCCAGCAGTTACCGATCAGGGAATCAGCCCCAGCATTTT. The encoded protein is CASSYRSGNQPQHF.

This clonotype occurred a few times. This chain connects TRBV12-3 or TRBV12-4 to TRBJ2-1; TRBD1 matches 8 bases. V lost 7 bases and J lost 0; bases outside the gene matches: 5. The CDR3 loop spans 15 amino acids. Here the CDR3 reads CASNDRGSSYNEQFF. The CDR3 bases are TGTGCCAGCAACGACAGGGGAAGCTCCTACAATGAGCAGTTCTTC.

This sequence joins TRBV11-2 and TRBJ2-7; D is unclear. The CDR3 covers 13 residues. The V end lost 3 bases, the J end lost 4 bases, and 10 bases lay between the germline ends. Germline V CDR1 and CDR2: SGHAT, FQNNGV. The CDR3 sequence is CASSFGRRYEQYF. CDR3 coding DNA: TGTGCCAGCAGCTTCGGCAGGCGTTACGAGCAGTACTTC.